This passage covers 23 T cell receptor beta chains from one sample sequenced in a study of CD8+CD57+ T cells in acquired aplastic anemia. Patients sequenced had flow cytometry evidence of CD8+CD57+ cell expansion. Profiling of TCR beta VDJ combinations and CDR3 sequences used genomic DNA as template. TCRdb processed the reads anew with MiXCR; each CDR3 protein has one entry. The sample consists of about 200,000 distinct CDR3 sequences, under 55% of them appearing once. Sequencing was carried out using sorted CD4+, CD8+, or CD8+CD57+ T cells (not recorded which) from PBMCs. All receptors come from a human donor with aplastic anemia.

Here the CDR3 reads CASSNSAYEQYF. CDR3 bases: TGCGCCAGCAGTAACAGCGCCTACGAGCAGTACTTC. This chain connects TRBV10-1 to TRBJ2-7; D uncertain. Per the germline V gene, CDR1 is WNHNN and CDR2 is SYGVQD (reference sequence). The CDR3 contains 12 residues. The germline V and J ends were trimmed by 5 bases and 2 bases, with 7 bases remaining between them.

V gene TRBV7-6 combines with J gene TRBJ1-2, with 7 bases identical to TRBD1. This CDR3 is 14 amino acids long. CDR1 and CDR2 from the germline V gene are SGHVS and FNYEAQ. Unmatched junction bases numbered 5, after V lost 5 bases and J lost 2 bases. The CDR3, as DNA: TGTGCCAGCAGCCAGACAGGGCGGAACTATGGCTACACCTTC. Amino acid sequence: CASSQTGRNYGYTF.

The V and J genes are TRBV19 and TRBJ2-3; D may match TRBD1 or TRBD2 (5 bases each). The V end was cut by 10 bases, the J end by 10 bases, with 18 bases between. CDR1 and CDR2 from the germline V gene are LNHDA and SQIVND (reference sequence). There are 12 residues in the CDR3. CDR3 in amino acids: CATRTGANPQYF. For the CDR3, the DNA is TGTGCCACCCGGACCGGGGCGAATCCGCAGTATTTT.

A note on this clonotype: This clone may be a read error of a much larger clone one base away. The conserved final phenylalanine or tryptophan is absent from the CDR3, which likely points to a read error. The chain uses TRBV7-9 and TRBJ1-2; weak D call: TRBD1 (6 bases). CDR1 is SEHNR, CDR2 FQNEAQ, per germline (reference sequence). CDR3 length equals 14 residues. V lost 6 bases and J lost 6, with 17 bases in between. The CDR3 DNA reads TGTGCCAGCAGTCCAAACGACAGGCCTAATGGCTACACCCTC. Translating gives CASSPNDRPNGYTL.

The chain is built from TRBV7-9 and TRBJ1-2; tentative D call: TRBD1 (6 bases). The V end lost 5 bases, the J end lost 4 bases, and 14 bases lay between the germline ends. The CDR3 contains 14 residues. Germline-derived CDR1 and CDR2 are SEHNR and FQNEAQ (reference sequence). In nucleotides, the CDR3 is TGTGCCAGCAGCCGTAGGGACAAACCCTATGGCTACACCTTC. As protein: CASSRRDKPYGYTF.

Ten or more counts support this clonotype. The gene calls are TRBV11-2 and TRBJ2-5; 8 bases are shared with TRBD1. The germline V gene has CDR1 SGHAT and CDR2 FQNNGV. V dropped 2 bases and J dropped 5; count of bases not matched to a gene: 4. This CDR3 region has 14 residues. CDR3 in DNA: TGTGCCAGCAGCTTAAGGACAGGGCCTGAGACCCAGTACTTC. Translating gives CASSLRTGPETQYF.

J is TRBJ1-1 and V is TRBV5-5; no definite D call. The germline gives CDR1 SGHKS, CDR2 YYEKEE (reference sequence). The CDR3 extends over 17 amino acids. Trimming stripped 0 bases from V and 3 bases from J, with 18 bases between. The DNA for the CDR3 is TGTGCCAGCAGCTTGGCCGGGCGGGGATCAAGAGACACTGAAGCTTTCTTT. This sequence encodes CASSLAGRGSRDTEAFF.

The chain combines TRBV9 with TRBJ2-5; no firm D call. Germline CDR1 SGDLS, CDR2 YYNGEE. Between the trimmed V and J ends, which lost 4 bases and 2 bases, there was a span of 9 bases. The CDR3 covers 13 residues. CDR3 sequence: CASSLQRQETQYF. In DNA, the CDR3 is TGTGCCAGCAGCTTGCAAAGACAAGAGACCCAGTACTTC.

Many counts were recorded for this clonotype. V gene TRBV7-9 combines with J gene TRBJ2-3; D not certain. The CDR3 consists of 12 residues. Trimming cost V 1 base and J 3 bases, with 2 bases left between them. Germline CDR1 SEHNR, CDR2 FQNEAQ (reference sequence). As DNA, the CDR3 is TGTGCCAGCAGCTTAGGGACAGATACGCAGTATTTT. Encoded protein: CASSLGTDTQYF.

This clonotype was seen at least ten times. This sequence joins TRBV20-1 and TRBJ2-6, with D unclear. Germline V gene data show CDR1 as DFQATT and CDR2 as SNEGSKA (reference sequence). The V and J ends lost 2 bases and 4 bases respectively, with 15 bases between them. The CDR3 length is 16 residues. CDR3 sequence: CSARNPQGLGANVLTF. The CDR3 DNA reads as TGCAGTGCTAGAAACCCGCAAGGGTTAGGGGCCAACGTCCTGACTTTC.

This clonotype was counted many times. The CDR3 protein is CASSYLGEGRNTIYF. The CDR3 nucleotides read TGTGCCAGCAGTTACTTGGGGGAAGGGAGAAACACCATATATTTT. This chain uses TRBV6-5 with TRBJ1-3; perhaps TRBD1 as D (5 bases). The CDR3 has 15 amino acids. Germline loops: CDR1 MNHEY, CDR2 SVGAGI. The germline V and J ends were trimmed by 1 base and 5 bases, with 12 bases remaining between them.

This clonotype showed up many times. V gene TRBV29-1 combines with J gene TRBJ2-1, with D unclear. This CDR3 contains 12 residues. With 1 base removed from V and 3 bases from J, the gap between germline ends came to 4 bases. Germline CDR1 and CDR2: SQVTM and ANQGSEA. CDR3 DNA sequence: TGCAGCGTTGAAGTCAGCTACAATGAGCAGTTCTTC. Protein product: CSVEVSYNEQFF.

This clonotype was observed many times. The chain combines TRBV20-1 with TRBJ2-5; 7 bases fit TRBD1. This CDR3 is 14 amino acids long. Trimming cost V 2 bases and J 5 bases; bases outside gene matches: 8. In germline, CDR1 is DFQATT, CDR2 SNEGSKA (reference sequence). The DNA of the CDR3 is TGCAGTGCTAGATTCACAGGGGATTGGGAGACCCAGTACTTC. Translation: CSARFTGDWETQYF.

The chain combines TRBV15 with TRBJ1-2, with 8 bases fitting TRBD1. The CDR3 runs 17 residues. V lost 3 bases, J lost 8 bases, and 17 bases stayed unmatched. The germline V gene has CDR1 LNHNV and CDR2 YYDKDF (reference sequence). CDR3: CATSSRDRPPAESGYTF. DNA of the CDR3: TGTGCCACCAGCAGCCGGGACAGGCCACCAGCCGAGTCAGGCTACACCTTC.

The gene calls are TRBV20-1 and TRBJ1-2; 10 nucleotides line up with TRBD1. J gave up 4 bases and V 6 bases, and 5 bases lay outside the gene matches. This CDR3 has 13 residues. Germline lookup yields CDR1 DFQATT and CDR2 SNEGSKA (reference sequence). The CDR3 protein is CSASTGGGYGYTF. The DNA of the CDR3 is TGCAGTGCCTCGACAGGGGGCGGCTATGGCTACACCTTC.

The rearrangement links TRBV19 to TRBJ1-6, with 9 bases fitting TRBD1. Unmatched junction bases numbered 6, after V lost 6 bases and J lost 9 bases. Germline V gene lookup returns CDR1 LNHDA and CDR2 SQIVND (reference sequence). The CDR3 is 14 residues long. CDR3 amino acids: CASSPTGGSSPLHF. DNA for the CDR3: TGTGCCAGTAGCCCGACAGGGGGATCTTCACCCCTCCACTTT.

The chain links TRBV7-8 to TRBJ2-2; D is uncertain. V lost 1 base and J 7 bases, leaving 16 bases between the germline ends. The CDR3 contains 16 residues. Germline assignment: CDR1 SGHVS and CDR2 FQNEAQ. This chain's CDR3 is CASSLEVGAFGGELFF. The CDR3 region has the DNA TGTGCCAGCAGCTTAGAGGTTGGAGCGTTTGGCGGGGAGCTGTTTTTT.

This clonotype was observed at least ten times. This chain connects TRBV5-1 to TRBJ1-6; D is perhaps TRBD1 (5 bases). The CDR3 spans 14 residues. Trimming took off 5 bases at V and 9 bases at J, with 15 bases between the two ends. The V gene's germline CDR1 is SGHRS and CDR2 YFSETQ. CDR3 protein: CASRSGAGGSPLHF. CDR3 in DNA: TGCGCCAGCAGATCTGGGGCCGGAGGTTCACCCCTCCACTTT. Full variable domain (missing parts from reference TRBV5-1 and TRBJ1-6): KAGVTQTPRYLIKTRGQQVTLSCSPISGHRSVSWYQQTPGQGLQFLFEYFSETQRNKGNFPGRFSGRQFSNSRSEMNVSTLELGDSALYLCASRSGAGGSPLHFGNGTRLTVT.

This clonotype was recorded at least ten times. The V and J genes are TRBV2 and TRBJ1-5; a possible D gene is TRBD1 (5 bases). The V and J ends lost 6 bases and 5 bases respectively, with 17 bases between them. The germline V gene encodes CDR1 SNHLY and CDR2 FYNNEI. The CDR3 runs 15 residues. The CDR3: CASRFASGGYQPQHF. The DNA for the CDR3 is TGTGCCAGCAGGTTTGCCTCGGGGGGTTATCAGCCCCAGCATTTT.

The rearrangement joins TRBV5-1 to TRBJ1-1; D is uncertain. This CDR3 has 15 residues. Trimming removed 0 bases from V and 0 bases from J, with 9 bases in between. The germline gives CDR1 SGHRS, CDR2 YFSETQ. CDR3 protein: CASSLGVVMNTEAFF. CDR3 in DNA: TGCGCCAGCAGCTTGGGAGTAGTCATGAACACTGAAGCTTTCTTT.

This clonotype showed up just once. Being one base from a much bigger clone, this may be a read error. In DNA, the CDR3 is TGCGCCAGCAGCTTAGAGACTAGCGGGGGGGTCACAGATACGCAGTATTTT. The encoded protein is CASSLETSGGVTDTQYF. The chain uses TRBV9 and TRBJ2-3; 14 positions match TRBD2. Germline values: CDR1 SGDLS, CDR2 YYNGEE. The CDR3 has 17 residues.

Remarks on this clonotype: The DNA is omitted, as the CDR3 cannot be located on it reliably, and the CDR3 follows TCRdb's listing. This chain links TRBV10-1 with TRBJ1-2; the table's D call of TRBD1 was not tested on the DNA. Germline V lookup: CDR1 WNHNN, CDR2 SYGVQD (reference sequence). Ends included, the CDR3 has 15 residues. The CDR3 is CASSYVGTGTYGYAF.

The J gene is TRBJ1-2, the V gene TRBV28, with no clear D. V dropped 5 bases and J dropped 10 bases, with 17 bases sitting between them. The CDR3 runs 13 residues. Germline loops: CDR1 MDHEN, CDR2 SYDVKM. In DNA, the CDR3 is TGTGCCAGCAGTGAGTCGACCGGGGTTGACTACACCTTC. Its translation: CASSESTGVDYTF.